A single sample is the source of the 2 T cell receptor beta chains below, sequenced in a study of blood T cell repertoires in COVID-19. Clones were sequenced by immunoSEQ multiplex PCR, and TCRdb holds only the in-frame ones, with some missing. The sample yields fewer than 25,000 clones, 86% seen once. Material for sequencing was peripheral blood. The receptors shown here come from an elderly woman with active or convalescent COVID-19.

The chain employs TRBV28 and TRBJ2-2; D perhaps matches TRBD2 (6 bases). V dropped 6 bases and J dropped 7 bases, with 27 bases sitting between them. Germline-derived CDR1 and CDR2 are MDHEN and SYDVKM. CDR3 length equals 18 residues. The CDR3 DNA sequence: TGTGCCAGCAGACCCATCACCACAGGCCTCTTAGCGGACGGGGAGCTGTTTTTT. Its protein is CASRPITTGLLADGELFF.

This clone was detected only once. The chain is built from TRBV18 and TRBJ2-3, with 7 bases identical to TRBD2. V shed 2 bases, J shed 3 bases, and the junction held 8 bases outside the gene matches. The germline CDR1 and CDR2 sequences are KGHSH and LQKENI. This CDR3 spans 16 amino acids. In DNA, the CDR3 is TGTGCCAGCTCACCAGAAGGACTAGTCATAACAGATACGCAGTATTTT. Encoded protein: CASSPEGLVITDTQYF. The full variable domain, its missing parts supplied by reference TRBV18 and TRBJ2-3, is NAGVMQNPRHLVRRRGQEARLRCSPMKGHSHVYWYRQLPEEGLKFMVYLQKENIIDESGMPKERFSAEFPKEGPSILRIQQVVRGDSAAYFCASSPEGLVITDTQYFGPGTRLTVL.